This TCR beta chain was recovered during a study of blood T cell repertoires in COVID-19. Study in general: Spain, Italy and the United States supplied samples that represented acute and convalescent COVID-19. From T cells, B-cell-depleted T cells, or PBMCs came the material, which was cDNA or gDNA.

Per the authors' pipeline: Counts of nucleated cells, estimated from reference gene primer amplification, were obtained. Data came from immunoSEQ multiplex PCR; TCRdb stores just in-frame clones and leaves some out. V, J and clone size were drawn from that table, and D and trimming were deduced from the DNA. This table has around 130,000 clones, 70% to 80% appearing once. CDR3 length equals 14 residues. This TCR came from a human donor in a cohort sampled during active COVID-19. V gene TRBV21-1 combines with J gene TRBJ2-7; TRBD2 reflects the table's D call only, with no check against the DNA. TRBV21-1 is a recognized pseudogene. The source material was peripheral blood. The CDR3 loop reads CASSNFRESYEQYF. DNA for the CDR3: TGTGCCAGCAGCAATTTTCGGGAGTCCTACGAGCAGTACTTC.